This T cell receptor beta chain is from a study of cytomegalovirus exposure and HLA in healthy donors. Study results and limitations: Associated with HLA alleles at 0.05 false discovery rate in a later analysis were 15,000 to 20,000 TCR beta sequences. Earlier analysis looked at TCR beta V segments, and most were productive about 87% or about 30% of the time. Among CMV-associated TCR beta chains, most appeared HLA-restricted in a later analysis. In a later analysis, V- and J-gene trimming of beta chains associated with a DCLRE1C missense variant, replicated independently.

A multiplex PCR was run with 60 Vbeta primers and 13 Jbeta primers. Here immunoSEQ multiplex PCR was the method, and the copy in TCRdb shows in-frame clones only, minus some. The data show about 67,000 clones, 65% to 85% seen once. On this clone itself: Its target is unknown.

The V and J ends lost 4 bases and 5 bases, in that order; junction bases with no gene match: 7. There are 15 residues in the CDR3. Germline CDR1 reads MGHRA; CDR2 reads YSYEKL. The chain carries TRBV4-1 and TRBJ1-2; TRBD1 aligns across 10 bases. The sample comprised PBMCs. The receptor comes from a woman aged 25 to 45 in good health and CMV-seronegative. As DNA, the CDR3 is TGCGCCAGCAGCCCGGGACAGGGGATGAGGTATGGCTACACCTTC. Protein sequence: CASSPGQGMRYGYTF.